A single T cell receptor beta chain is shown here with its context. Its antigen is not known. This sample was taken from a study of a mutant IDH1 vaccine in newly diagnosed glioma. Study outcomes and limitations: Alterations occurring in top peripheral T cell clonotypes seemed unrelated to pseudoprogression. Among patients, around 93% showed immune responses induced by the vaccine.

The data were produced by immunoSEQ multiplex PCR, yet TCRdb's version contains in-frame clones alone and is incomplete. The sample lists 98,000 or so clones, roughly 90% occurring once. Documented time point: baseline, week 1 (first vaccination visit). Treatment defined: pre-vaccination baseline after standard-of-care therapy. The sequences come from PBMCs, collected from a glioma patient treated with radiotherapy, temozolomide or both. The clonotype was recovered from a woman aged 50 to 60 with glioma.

The CDR3 region has the DNA TGTGCCATCAGTGAGTCGGCGGGAAACTACAATGAGCAGTTCTTC. This translates into CAISESAGNYNEQFF. The chain combines TRBV10-3 with TRBJ2-1; TRBD2 is a possible D gene (6 bases). V was cut by 0 bases and J by 3 bases, with 9 bases left in between. CDR3 length: 15 amino acids. Looked up from germline, CDR1 is ENHRY and CDR2 is SYGVKD.